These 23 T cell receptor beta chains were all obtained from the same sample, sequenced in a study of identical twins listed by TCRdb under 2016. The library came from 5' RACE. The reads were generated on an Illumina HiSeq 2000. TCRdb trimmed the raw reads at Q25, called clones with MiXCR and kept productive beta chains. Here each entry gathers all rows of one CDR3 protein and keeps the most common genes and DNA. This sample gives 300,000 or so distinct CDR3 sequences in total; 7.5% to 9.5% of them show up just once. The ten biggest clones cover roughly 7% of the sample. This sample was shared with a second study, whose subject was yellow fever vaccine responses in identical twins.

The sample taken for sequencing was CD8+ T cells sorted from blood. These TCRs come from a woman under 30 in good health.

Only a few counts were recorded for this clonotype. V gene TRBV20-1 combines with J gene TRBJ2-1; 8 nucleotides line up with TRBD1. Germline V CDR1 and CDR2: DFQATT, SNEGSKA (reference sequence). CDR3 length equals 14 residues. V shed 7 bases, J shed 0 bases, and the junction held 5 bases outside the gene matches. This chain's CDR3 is CSGTGQDSYNEQFF. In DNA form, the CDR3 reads TGCAGTGGTACGGGACAGGACTCCTACAATGAGCAGTTCTTC.

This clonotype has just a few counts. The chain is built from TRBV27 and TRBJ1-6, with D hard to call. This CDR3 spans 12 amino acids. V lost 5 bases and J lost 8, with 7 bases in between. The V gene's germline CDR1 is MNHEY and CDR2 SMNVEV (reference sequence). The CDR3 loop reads CASSVRDSPLHF. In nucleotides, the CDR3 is TGTGCCAGCAGTGTAAGGGATTCACCCCTCCACTTT.

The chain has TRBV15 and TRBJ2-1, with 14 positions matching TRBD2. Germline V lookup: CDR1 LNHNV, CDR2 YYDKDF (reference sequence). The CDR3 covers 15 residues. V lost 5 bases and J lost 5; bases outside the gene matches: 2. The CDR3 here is CATSGTSGGNNEQFF. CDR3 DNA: TGTGCCACCAGCGGGACTAGCGGGGGAAACAATGAGCAGTTCTTC.

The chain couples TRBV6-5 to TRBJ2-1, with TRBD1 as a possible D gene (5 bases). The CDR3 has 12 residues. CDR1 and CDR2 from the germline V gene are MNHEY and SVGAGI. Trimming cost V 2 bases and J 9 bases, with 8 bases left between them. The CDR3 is CASSYLGVEQFF. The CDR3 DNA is TGTGCCAGCAGTTACCTAGGGGTTGAGCAGTTCTTC.

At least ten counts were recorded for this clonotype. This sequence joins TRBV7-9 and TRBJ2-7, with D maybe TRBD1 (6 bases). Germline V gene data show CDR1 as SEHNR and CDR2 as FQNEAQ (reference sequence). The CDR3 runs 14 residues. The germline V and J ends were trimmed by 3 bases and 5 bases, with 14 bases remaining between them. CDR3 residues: CASSFEDSSDEQYF. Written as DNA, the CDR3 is TGTGCCAGCAGCTTCGAGGACAGTTCCGACGAGCAGTACTTC.

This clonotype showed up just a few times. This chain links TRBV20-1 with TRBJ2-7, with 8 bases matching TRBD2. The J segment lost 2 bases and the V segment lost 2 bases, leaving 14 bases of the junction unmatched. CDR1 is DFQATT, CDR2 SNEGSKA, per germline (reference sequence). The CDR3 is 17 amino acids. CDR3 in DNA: TGCAGTGCTAGATACCTCGGGAGTAGCGGGAACACCTACGAGCAGTACTTC. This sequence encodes CSARYLGSSGNTYEQYF.

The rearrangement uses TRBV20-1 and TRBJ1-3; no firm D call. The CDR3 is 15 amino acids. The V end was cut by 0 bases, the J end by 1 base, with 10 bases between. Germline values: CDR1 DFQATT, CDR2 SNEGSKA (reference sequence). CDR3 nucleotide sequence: TGCAGTGCTAGAGATAGTACCACGTCTGGAAACACCATATATTTT. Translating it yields CSARDSTTSGNTIYF.

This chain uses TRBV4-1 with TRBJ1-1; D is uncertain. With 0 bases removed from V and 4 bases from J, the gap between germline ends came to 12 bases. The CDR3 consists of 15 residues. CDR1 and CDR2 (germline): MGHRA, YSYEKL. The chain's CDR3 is CASSQEDGWSTEAFF. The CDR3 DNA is TGCGCCAGCAGCCAAGAAGATGGGTGGAGCACTGAAGCTTTCTTT.

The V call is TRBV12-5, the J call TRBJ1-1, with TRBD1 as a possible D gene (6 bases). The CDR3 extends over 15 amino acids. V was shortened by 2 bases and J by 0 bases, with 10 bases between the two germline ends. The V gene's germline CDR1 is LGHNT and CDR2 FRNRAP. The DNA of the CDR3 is TGTGCTAGTGGTTTGTACAGGGAGATGAACACTGAAGCTTTCTTT. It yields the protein CASGLYREMNTEAFF.

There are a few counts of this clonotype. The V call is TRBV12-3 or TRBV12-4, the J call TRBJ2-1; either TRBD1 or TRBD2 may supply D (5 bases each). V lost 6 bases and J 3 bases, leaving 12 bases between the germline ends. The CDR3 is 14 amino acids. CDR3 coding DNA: TGTGCCAGCAGCCAGGGACCTCTCTACAATGAGCAGTTCTTC. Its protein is CASSQGPLYNEQFF.

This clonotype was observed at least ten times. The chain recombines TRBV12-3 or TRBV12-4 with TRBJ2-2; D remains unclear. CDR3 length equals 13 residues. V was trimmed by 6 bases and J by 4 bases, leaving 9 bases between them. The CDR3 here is CASSPPGTGELFF. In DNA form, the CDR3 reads TGTGCCAGCAGCCCCCCTGGCACCGGGGAGCTGTTTTTT.

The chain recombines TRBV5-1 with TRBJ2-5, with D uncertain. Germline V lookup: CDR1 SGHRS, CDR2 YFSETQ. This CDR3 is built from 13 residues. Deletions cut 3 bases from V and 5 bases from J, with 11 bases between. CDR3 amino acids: CASSSGIGETQYF. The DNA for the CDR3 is TGCGCCAGCAGCTCGGGTATAGGGGAGACCCAGTACTTC. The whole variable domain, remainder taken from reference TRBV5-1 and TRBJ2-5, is KAGVTQTPRYLIKTRGQQVTLSCSPISGHRSVSWYQQTPGQGLQFLFEYFSETQRNKGNFPGRFSGRQFSNSRSEMNVSTLELGDSALYLCASSSGIGETQYFGPGTRLLVL.

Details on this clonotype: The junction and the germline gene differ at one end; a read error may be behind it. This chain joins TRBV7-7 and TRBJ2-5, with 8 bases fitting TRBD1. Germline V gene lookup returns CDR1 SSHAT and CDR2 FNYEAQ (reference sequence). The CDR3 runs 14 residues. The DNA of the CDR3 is TGTGCTAGCAGCTTTGACAGGGGCCAAGAGACCCAGTACTTC. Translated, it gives CASSFDRGQETQYF.

The CDR3 coding sequence is TGTGCCAGCAGCTACAGCATCATGAACACTGAAGCTTTCTTT. Translating it yields CASSYSIMNTEAFF. The chain links TRBV3-1 to TRBJ1-1; D gene unclear. The V gene's germline CDR1 is LGHDT and CDR2 YNNKEL (reference sequence). The germline V and J ends were trimmed by 5 bases and 0 bases, with 10 bases remaining between them. The CDR3 is made up of 14 amino acids.

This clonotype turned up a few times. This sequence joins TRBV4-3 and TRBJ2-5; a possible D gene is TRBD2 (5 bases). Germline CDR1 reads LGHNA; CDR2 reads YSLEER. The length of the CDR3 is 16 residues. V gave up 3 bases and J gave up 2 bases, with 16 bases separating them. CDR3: CASSQFREEGQETQYF. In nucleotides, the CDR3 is TGCGCCAGCAGCCAGTTCCGGGAAGAGGGACAAGAGACCCAGTACTTC.

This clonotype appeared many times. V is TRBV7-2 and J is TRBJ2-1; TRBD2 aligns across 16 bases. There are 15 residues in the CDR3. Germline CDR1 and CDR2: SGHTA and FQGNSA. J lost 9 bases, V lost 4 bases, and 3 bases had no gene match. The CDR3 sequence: CASSSGTSGRGEQFF. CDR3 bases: TGTGCCAGCAGCTCCGGGACTAGCGGGAGGGGTGAGCAGTTCTTC.

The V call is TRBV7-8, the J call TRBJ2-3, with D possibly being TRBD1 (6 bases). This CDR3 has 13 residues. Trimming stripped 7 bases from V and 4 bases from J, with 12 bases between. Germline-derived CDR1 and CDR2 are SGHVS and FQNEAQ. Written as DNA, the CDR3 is TGTGCCAGCATTTATGGGACATCAGATACGCAGTATTTT. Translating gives CASIYGTSDTQYF.

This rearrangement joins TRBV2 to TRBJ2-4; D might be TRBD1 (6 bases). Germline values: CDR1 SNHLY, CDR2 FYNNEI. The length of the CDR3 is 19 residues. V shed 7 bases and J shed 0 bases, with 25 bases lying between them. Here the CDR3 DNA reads TGTGCCAGCACCCCTCTGTTTTCGACAGGAGATATAGCCAAAAACATTCAGTACTTC. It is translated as CASTPLFSTGDIAKNIQYF.

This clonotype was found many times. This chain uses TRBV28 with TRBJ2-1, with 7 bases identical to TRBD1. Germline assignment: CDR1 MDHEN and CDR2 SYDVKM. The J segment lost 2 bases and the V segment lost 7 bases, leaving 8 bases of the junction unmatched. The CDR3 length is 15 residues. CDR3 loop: CASNLGQAAYNEQFF. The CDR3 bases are TGTGCCAGCAATCTTGGACAGGCAGCCTACAATGAGCAGTTCTTC.

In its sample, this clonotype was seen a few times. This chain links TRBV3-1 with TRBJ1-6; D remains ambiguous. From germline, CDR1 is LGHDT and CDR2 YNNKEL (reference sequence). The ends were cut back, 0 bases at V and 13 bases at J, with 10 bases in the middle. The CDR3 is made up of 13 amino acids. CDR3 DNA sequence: TGTGCCAGCAGCCAAGATTTGAGTCCCCCCCTCCACTTT. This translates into CASSQDLSPPLHF.

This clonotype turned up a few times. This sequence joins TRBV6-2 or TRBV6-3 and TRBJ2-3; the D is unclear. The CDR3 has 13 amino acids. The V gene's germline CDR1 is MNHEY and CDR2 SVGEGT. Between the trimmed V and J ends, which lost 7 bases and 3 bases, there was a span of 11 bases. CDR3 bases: TGTGCCAGCACCGAAAGGTGGACAGATACGCAGTATTTT. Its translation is CASTERWTDTQYF.

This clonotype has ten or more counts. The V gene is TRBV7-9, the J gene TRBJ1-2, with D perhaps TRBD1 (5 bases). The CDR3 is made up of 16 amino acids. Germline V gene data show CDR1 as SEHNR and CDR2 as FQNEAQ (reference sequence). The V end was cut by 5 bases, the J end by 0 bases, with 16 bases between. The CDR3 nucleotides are TGTGCCAGCAGCCCCCATACGGGGGAATCTAACTATGGCTACACCTTC. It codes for CASSPHTGESNYGYTF. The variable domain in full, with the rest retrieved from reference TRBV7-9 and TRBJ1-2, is DTGVSQNPRHKITKRGQNVTFRCDPISEHNRLYWYRQTLGQGPEFLTYFQNEAQLEKSRLLSDRFSAERPKGSFSTLEIQRTEQGDSAMYLCASSPHTGESNYGYTFGSGTRLTVV.

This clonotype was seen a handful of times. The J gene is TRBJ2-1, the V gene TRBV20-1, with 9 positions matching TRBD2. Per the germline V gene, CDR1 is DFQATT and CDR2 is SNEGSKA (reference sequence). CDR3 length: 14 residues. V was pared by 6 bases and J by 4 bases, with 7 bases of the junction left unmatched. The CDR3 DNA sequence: TGCAGTGCCGACGGACTAGCGAGTTACAATGAGCAGTTCTTC. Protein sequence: CSADGLASYNEQFF.